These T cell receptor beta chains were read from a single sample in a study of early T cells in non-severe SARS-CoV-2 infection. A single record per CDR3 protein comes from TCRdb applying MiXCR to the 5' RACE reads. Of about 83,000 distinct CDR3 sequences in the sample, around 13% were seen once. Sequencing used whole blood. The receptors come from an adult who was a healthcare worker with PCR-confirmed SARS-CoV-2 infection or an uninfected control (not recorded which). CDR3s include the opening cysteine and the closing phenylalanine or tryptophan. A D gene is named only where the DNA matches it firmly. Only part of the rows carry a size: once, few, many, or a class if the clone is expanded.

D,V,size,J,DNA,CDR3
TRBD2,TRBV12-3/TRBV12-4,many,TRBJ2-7,TGTGCCAGCGGTGGTCGGACTAGTACCCACGAGCAGTACTTC,CASGGRTSTHEQYF
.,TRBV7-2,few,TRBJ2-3,TGTGCCAGCAGCTTAGAGGCGGCTAGCACAGATACGCAGTATTTT,CASSLEAASTDTQYF
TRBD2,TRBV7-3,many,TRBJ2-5,TGTGCCAGCAGCCCTTCGGGAGGCGAAGAGACCCAGTACTTC,CASSPSGGEETQYF
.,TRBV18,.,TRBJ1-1,TGTGCCAGCTCGACAGACAGCATGAACACTGAAGCTTTCTTT,CASSTDSMNTEAFF
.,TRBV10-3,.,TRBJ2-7,TGTGCCATCAGTGAGTTGTCAGTGACCTCCTACGAGCAGTACTTC,CAISELSVTSYEQYF
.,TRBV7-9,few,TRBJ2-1,TGTGCCAGCAGCTTGGCGGTGCAGAACAATGAGCAGTTCTTC,CASSLAVQNNEQFF
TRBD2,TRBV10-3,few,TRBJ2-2,TGTGCCATCAGTGGCGGGGGACACACCGGGGAGCTGTTTTTT,CAISGGGHTGELFF
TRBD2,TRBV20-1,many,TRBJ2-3,TGCAGTGCTAGAGATGGACTAGCGGGGGACACAGATACGCAGTATTTT,CSARDGLAGDTDTQYF
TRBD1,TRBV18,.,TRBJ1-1,TGTGCCAGCTCACCGACAGGGGGAGGGGGGATAACTGAAGCTTTCTTT,CASSPTGGGGITEAFF
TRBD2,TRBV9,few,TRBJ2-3,TGTGCCAGCAGCCCCCGAGCGGGGACCACAGATACGCAGTATTTT,CASSPRAGTTDTQYF
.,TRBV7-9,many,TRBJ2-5,TGTGCCAGCAGCCCGCCTGGGACCCAGTACTTC,CASSPPGTQYF
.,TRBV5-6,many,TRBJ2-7,TGTGCCAGCAGCTTGTCGACGACCCGAACATACGAGCAGTACTTC,CASSLSTTRTYEQYF
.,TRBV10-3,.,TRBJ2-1,TGTGCCATCAGTGTGGGGAACAGGGTCAATGAGCAGTTCTTC,CAISVGNRVNEQFF
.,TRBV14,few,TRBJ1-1,TGTGCCAGCAGCCATTTTCCCTACACTGAAGCTTTCTTT,CASSHFPYTEAFF
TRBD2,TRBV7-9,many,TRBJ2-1,TGTGCCAGCAGCTGGACAGGGGGAAGGCTAGCGGGAGGGGTCTACAATGAGCAGTTCTTC,CASSWTGGRLAGGVYNEQFF
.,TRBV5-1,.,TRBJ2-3,TGCGCCAGCAGCTTGCGGCTGCCAGATACGCAGTATTTT,CASSLRLPDTQYF
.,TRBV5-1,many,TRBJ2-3,TGCGCCAGCAGCTTGGATGGACAGCGCACAGATACGCAGTATTTT,CASSLDGQRTDTQYF
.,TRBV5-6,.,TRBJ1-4,TGTGCCAGCAGCTTGGCAGGGCTTAATGAAAAACTGTTTTTT,CASSLAGLNEKLFF
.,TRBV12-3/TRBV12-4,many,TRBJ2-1,TGTGCCAGCAGTTTACAGGGGGAGGTCGATGAGCAGTTCTTC,CASSLQGEVDEQFF
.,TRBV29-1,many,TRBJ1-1,TGCAGCGTAGGACTGGGAGTATCTGAAGCTTTCTTT,CSVGLGVSEAFF
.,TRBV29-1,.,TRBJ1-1,TGCAGCGTTGAAGATGCTGGACAGTCTTTGCGTACTGAAGCTTTCTTT,CSVEDAGQSLRTEAFF
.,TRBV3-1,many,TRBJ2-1,TGTGCCAGCAGCCAATCCTACAATGAGCAGTTCTTC,CASSQSYNEQFF
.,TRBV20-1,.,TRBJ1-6,TGCAGTGCTCCGGCAGGGAATTCACCCCTCCACTTT,CSAPAGNSPLHF
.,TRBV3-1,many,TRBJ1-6,TGTGCCAGCAGCCCCCCAGGCAGGGCAAATTCACCCCTCCACTTT,CASSPPGRANSPLHF
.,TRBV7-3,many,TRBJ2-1,TGTGCCAGCAGCGTCGAGGGAGCCGACAATGAGCAGTTCTTC,CASSVEGADNEQFF
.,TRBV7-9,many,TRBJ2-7,TGTGCCAGCAGCTTCCTTCCCCGAAATATGGGAGAGCAGTACTTC,CASSFLPRNMGEQYF
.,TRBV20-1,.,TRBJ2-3,TGCAGTGCCACCGATTCTCGCACAGATACGCAGTATTTT,CSATDSRTDTQYF
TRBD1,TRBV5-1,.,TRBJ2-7,TGCGCCAGCAGCCCACGGGACAGGGTCCTCGAGCAGTACTTC,CASSPRDRVLEQYF
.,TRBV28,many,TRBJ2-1,TGTGCCAGCAGTTTAGGAGGGGGCAGATCCAATGAGCAGTTCTTC,CASSLGGGRSNEQFF
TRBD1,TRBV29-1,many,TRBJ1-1,TGCAGCGCCATCCTGCAGGGGGGTAACACTGAAGCTTTCTTT,CSAILQGGNTEAFF
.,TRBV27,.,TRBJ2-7,TGTGCCAGCAGACAGGGTCCCAAGTTCTACGAGCAGTACTTC,CASRQGPKFYEQYF
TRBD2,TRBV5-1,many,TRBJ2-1,TGCGCCAGCAGCCCGGGACTAGCGGGGGGGCTCGGCAATGAGCAGTTCTTC,CASSPGLAGGLGNEQFF
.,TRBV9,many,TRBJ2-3,TGTGCCAGCAGCGACGCCCTTTTATGGGATACGCAGTATTTT,CASSDALLWDTQYF
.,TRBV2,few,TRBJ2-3,TGTGCCAGCAGTGAAGACAGGTGGGGCACAGATACGCAGTATTTT,CASSEDRWGTDTQYF
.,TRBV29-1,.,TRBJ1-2,TGCAGCGTTGGGGGGGACTTGGCTGGCTACACCTTC,CSVGGDLAGYTF
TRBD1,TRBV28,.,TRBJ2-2,TGTGCCAGCGGGACAGGGAGAGGTCTGGGGGAGCTGTTTTTT,CASGTGRGLGELFF
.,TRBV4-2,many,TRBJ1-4,TGTGCCAGCAGCCAAGATGACGAAAAACTGTTTTTT,CASSQDDEKLFF
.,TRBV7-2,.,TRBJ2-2,TGTGCCAGCAGCCGCTGGACCGACACCGGGGAGCTGTTTTTT,CASSRWTDTGELFF
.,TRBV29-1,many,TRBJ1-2,TGCAGCGTTGAACTGGGACGGAGGGGAGGCTACACCTTC,CSVELGRRGGYTF
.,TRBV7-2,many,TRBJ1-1,TGTGCCAGCAGCTTTTTGAACACTGAAGCTTTCTTT,CASSFLNTEAFF
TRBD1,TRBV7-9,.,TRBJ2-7,TGTGCCAGCAGCTTAGGAATTGGACAGGGGACCTACGAGCAGTACTTC,CASSLGIGQGTYEQYF
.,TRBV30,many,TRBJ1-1,TGTGCCTGGAGTGGTGACGAAACTGAAGCTTTCTTT,CAWSGDETEAFF
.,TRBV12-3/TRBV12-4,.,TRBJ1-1,TGTGCCAGCAGGAGGTCGGGGGTGAACACTGAAGCTTTCTTT,CASRRSGVNTEAFF
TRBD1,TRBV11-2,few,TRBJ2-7,TGTGCCAGCAGTCAGCCCCCGGGACAGGGTCCCTACGAGCAGTACTTC,CASSQPPGQGPYEQYF
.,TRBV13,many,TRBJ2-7,TGTGCCAGCAGCTTACGCAGGAACTCCTACGAGCAGTACTTC,CASSLRRNSYEQYF
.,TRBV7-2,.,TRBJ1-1,TGTGCCAGCAGCTCCCCCGAGTCAGGTCCGTTCTTTTTTACTGAAGCTTTCTTT,CASSSPESGPFFFTEAFF
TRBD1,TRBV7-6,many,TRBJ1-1,TGTGCCAGCAGCCCACGGACAGGGGAGATGAACACTGAAGCTTTCTTT,CASSPRTGEMNTEAFF
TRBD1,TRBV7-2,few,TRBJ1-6,TGTGCCAGCAGCCCGCCGGACAGGGCGGGTCATTCACCCCTCCACTTT,CASSPPDRAGHSPLHF
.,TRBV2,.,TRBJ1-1,TGTGCCAGCAGTGTGGGGCTCCTGACTGAAGCTTTCTTT,CASSVGLLTEAFF
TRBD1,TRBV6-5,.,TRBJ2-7,TGTGCCAGCAGTGAATCCGGGACAGGGGCCTACGAGCAGTACTTC,CASSESGTGAYEQYF
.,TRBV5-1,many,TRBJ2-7,TGTGCCAGCAGCTTAGGACCGGCTTACGAGCAGTACTTC,CASSLGPAYEQYF
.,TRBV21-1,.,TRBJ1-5,TGTGCCAGCAGCATCGGGTATCAGCCCCAGCATTTT,CASSIGYQPQHF
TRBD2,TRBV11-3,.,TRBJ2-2,TGTGCCAGCAGCCGTTATGTCGGGGGGTCTAGTGGGGAGCTGTTTTTT,CASSRYVGGSSGELFF
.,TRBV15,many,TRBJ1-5,TGTGCCACCAGCAGAGGTCTCACAGTGCCCCAGCATTTT,CATSRGLTVPQHF
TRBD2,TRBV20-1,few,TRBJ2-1,TGCAGTGCCTATGGGAGACTAGCGGCCCACAATGAGCAGTTCTTC,CSAYGRLAAHNEQFF
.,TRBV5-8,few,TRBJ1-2,TGTGCCAGCAGCTTTCGAGGGAACTATGGCTACACCTTC,CASSFRGNYGYTF
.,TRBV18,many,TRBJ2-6,TGTGCCAGCTCACCCGATCGAGGGACTGGGGCCAACGTCCTGACTTTC,CASSPDRGTGANVLTF
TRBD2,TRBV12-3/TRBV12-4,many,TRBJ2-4,TGTGCCAGCAGTTTAGAGCGGGGTTTCGGCAAAAACATTCAGTACTTC,CASSLERGFGKNIQYF
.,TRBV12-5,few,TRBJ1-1,TGTGCTAGTGGTTTGGTAGGAGGCGCGGGTGAAGCTTTCTTT,CASGLVGGAGEAFF